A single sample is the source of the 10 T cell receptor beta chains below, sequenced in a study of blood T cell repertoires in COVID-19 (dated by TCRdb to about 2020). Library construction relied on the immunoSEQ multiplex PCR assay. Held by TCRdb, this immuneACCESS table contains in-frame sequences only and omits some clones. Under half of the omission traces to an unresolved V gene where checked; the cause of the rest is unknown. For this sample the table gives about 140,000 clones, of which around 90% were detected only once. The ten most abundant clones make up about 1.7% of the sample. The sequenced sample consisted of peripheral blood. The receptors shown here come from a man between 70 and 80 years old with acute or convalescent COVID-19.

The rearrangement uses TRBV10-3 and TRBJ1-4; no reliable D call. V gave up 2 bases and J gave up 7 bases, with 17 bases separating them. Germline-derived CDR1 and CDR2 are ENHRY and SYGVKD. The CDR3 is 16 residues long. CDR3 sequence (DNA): TGTGCCATCAGTGAGCTCGCGGAGGGCGGCGTTGAAAAACTGTTTTTT. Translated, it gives CAISELAEGGVEKLFF.

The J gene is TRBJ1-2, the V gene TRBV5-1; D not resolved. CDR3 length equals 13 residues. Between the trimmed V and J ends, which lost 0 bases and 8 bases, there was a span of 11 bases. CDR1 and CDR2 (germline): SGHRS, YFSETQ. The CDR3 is CASSLGPLVGYTF. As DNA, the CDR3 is TGCGCCAGCAGCTTGGGCCCACTCGTCGGCTACACCTTC.

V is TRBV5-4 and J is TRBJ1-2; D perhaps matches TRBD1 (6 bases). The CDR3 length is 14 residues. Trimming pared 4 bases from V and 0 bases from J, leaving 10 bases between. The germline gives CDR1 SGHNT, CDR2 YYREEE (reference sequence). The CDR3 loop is CASSGQPANYGYTF. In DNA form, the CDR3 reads TGTGCCAGCAGCGGACAGCCAGCTAACTATGGCTACACCTTC.

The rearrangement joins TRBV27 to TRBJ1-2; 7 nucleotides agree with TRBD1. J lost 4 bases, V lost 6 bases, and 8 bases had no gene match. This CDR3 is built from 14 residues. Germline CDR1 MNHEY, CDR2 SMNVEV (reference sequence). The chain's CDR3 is CASRSQGRGYGYTF. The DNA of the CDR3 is TGTGCCAGCAGATCACAGGGGCGGGGCTATGGCTACACCTTC.

The CDR3 sequence: CASSQGSQGRRGSSYNEQFF. In DNA, the CDR3 is TGTGCCAGCAGCCAAGGGTCCCAGGGAAGGCGGGGAAGCTCCTACAATGAGCAGTTCTTC. The V call is TRBV4-2, the J call TRBJ2-1; D is perhaps TRBD2 (6 bases). Deletions cut 1 base from V and 0 bases from J, with 22 bases between. The CDR3 contains 20 residues. In germline, CDR1 is LGHNA, CDR2 YNFKEQ.

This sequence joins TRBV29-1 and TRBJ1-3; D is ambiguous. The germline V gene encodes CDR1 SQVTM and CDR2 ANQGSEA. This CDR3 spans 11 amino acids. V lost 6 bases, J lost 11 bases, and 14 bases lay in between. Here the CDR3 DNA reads TGCAGCGTGCTTTCAGAGGGTTCCATATATTTT. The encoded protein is CSVLSEGSIYF.

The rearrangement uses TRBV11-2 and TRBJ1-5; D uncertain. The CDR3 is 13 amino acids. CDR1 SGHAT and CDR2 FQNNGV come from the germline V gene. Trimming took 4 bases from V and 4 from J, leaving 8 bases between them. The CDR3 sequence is CASSSQMNQPQHF. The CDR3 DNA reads TGTGCCAGCAGCTCGCAGATGAATCAGCCCCAGCATTTT.

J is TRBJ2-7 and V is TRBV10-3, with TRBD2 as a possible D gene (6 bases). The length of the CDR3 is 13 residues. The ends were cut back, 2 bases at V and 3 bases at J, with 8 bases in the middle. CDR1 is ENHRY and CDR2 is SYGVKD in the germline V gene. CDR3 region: CAISEGGDYEQYF. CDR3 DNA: TGTGCCATCAGTGAGGGAGGGGACTACGAGCAGTACTTC.

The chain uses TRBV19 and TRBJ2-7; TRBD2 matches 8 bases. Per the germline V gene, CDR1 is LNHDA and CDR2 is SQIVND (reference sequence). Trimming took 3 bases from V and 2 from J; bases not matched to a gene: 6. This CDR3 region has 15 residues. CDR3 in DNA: TGTGCCAGTAGTATCGGAGGCGGGGGGCCCTACGAGCAGTACTTC. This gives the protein CASSIGGGGPYEQYF.

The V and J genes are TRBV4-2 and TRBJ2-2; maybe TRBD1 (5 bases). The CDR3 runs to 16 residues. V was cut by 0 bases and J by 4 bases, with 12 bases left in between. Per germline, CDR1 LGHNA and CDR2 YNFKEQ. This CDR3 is CASSQEGVSSTGELFF. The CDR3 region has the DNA TGTGCCAGCAGCCAAGAAGGGGTTTCTAGCACCGGGGAGCTGTTTTTT.